This T cell receptor (beta chain) was sequenced for a study of blood T cells in healthy people across ages. Broader study findings: It was not possible, with unsorted PBMCs, to conclusively compare naive and antigen-experienced cells.

As regards this clonotype: Its antigen remains unknown.

Germline values: CDR1 MGHRA, CDR2 YSYEKL. Deletions cut 4 bases from V and 0 bases from J, with 14 bases between. The CDR3 is 16 amino acids. Individuals who donated were healthy Caucasians from Russia aged about 6 to 90. A second roughly 6 to 11 cycle PCR used barcoded and J-beta primers. Each cDNA molecule was tagged by a template-switch adaptor with 12 random nucleotides. Using its own MiXCR run on the 5' RACE reads, TCRdb lists one record per CDR3 protein. The table lists about 1.5 million distinct CDR3 sequences, around two fifths of them singletons. The chain recombines TRBV4-1 with TRBJ2-3; possible D gene TRBD2, 5 bases. The sequenced sample consisted of blood. This TCR derives from a woman younger than 30 in good health. CDR3 bases: TGCGCCAGCAGCCCCCGAGGCGAGCGGAGCACAGATACGCAGTATTTT. It encodes CASSPRGERSTDTQYF.